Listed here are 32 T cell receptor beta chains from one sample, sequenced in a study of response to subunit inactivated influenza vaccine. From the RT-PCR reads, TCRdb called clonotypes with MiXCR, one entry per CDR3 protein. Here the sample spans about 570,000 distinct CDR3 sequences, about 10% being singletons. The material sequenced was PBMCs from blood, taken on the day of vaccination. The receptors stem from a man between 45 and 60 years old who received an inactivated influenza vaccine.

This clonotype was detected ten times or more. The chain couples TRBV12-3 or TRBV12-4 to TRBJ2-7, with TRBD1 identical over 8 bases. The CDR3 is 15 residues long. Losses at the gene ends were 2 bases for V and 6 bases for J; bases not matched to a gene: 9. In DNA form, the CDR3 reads TGTGCCAGCAGTTTACTTCGGCAGGGGGCTGGCGAGCAGTACTTC. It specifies CASSLLRQGAGEQYF.

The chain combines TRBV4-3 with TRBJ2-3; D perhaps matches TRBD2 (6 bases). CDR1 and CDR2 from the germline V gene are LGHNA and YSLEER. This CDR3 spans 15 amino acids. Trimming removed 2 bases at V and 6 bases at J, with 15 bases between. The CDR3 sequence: CASSQNRLESDTQYF. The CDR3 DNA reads TGCGCCAGCAGCCAAAACAGACTAGAGTCCGATACGCAGTATTTT.

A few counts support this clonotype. The CDR3 nucleotides are TGTGCCAGCAGTGACCGATTGGGGCGGGGGCCCACAGATACGCAGTATTTT. This gives the protein CASSDRLGRGPTDTQYF. The chain couples TRBV6-2 or TRBV6-3 to TRBJ2-3; weak D call: TRBD2 (7 bases). Looked up from germline, CDR1 is MNHEY and CDR2 is SVGEGT. The ends were cut back, 5 bases at V and 2 bases at J, with 20 bases in the middle. The CDR3 covers 17 residues.

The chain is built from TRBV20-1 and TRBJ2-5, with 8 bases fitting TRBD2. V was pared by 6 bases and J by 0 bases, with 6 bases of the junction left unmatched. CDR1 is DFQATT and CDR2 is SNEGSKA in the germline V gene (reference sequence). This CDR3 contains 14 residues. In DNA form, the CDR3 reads TGCAGTGCCCTGGCGGGAGGTAACCAAGAGACCCAGTACTTC. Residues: CSALAGGNQETQYF.

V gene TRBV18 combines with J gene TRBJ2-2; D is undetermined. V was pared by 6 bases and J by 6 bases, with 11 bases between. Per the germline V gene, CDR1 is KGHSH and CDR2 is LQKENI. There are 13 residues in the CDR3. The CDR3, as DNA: TGTGCCAGCTCGCCTACATCTTCCGGGGAGCTGTTTTTT. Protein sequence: CASSPTSSGELFF.

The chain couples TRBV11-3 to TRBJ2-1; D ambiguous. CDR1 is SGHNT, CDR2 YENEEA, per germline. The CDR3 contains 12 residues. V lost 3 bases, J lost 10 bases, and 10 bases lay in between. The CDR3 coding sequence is TGTGCCAGCAGCTTGAGTGGGCGGGAGCAGTTCTTC. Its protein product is CASSLSGREQFF. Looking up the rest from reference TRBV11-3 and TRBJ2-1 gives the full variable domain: EAGVVQSPRYKIIEKKQPVAFWCNPISGHNTLYWYLQNLGQGPELLIRYENEEAVDDSQLPKDRFSAERLKGVDSTLKIQPAELGDSAVYLCASSLSGREQFFGPGTRLTVL.

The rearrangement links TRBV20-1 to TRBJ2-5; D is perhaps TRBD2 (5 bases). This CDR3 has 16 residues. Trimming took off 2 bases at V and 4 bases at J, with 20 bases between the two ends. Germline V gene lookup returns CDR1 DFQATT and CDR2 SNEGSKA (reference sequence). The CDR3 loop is CSARRSSLANRETQYF. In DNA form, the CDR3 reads TGCAGTGCTAGACGTAGTAGCCTAGCTAATAGAGAGACCCAGTACTTC.

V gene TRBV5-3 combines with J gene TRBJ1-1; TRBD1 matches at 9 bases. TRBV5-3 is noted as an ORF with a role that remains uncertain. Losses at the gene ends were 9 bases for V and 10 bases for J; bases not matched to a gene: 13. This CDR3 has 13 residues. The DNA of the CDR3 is TGTGCCATGGGCTCCGGGACAGGGTTCGTAGCTTTCTTT. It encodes CAMGSGTGFVAFF.

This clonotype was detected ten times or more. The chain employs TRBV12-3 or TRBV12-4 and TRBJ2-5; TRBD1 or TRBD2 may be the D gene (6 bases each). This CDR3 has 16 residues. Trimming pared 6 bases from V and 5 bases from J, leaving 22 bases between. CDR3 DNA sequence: TGTGCCAGCAGCCAGACCCTGGAGGGGGGCTTCGAGACCCAGTACTTC. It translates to CASSQTLEGGFETQYF.

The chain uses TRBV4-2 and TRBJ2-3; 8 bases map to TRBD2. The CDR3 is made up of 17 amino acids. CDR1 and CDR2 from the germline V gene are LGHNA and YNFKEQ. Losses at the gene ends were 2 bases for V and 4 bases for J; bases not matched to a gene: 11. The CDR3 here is CASSQYPGGTSADTQYF. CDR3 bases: TGTGCCAGCAGCCAATACCCGGGCGGGACTAGTGCAGATACGCAGTATTTT.

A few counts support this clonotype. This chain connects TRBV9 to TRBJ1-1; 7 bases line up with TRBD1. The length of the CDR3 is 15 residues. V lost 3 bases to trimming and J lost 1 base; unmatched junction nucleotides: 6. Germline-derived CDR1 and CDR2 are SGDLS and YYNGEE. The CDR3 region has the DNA TGTGCCAGCAGCGCGCTTGGGACAGCGAACACTGAAGCTTTCTTT. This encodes CASSALGTANTEAFF.

The CDR3 reads CASSFLTEAQGQFF. The CDR3 DNA sequence: TGTGCCAGCAGCTTTCTCACAGAGGCGCAGGGGCAGTTCTTC. The V call is TRBV11-2, the J call TRBJ2-1; D may be TRBD1 (5 bases). The CDR3 length is 14 residues. The V gene's germline CDR1 is SGHAT and CDR2 FQNNGV. Trimming pared 3 bases from V and 12 bases from J, leaving 18 bases between.

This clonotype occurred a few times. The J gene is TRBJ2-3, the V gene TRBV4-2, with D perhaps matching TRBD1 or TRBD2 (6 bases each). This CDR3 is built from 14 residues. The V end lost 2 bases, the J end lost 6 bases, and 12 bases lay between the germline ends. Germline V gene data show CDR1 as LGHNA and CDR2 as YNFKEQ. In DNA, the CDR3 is TGTGCCAGCAGCCAATCAGGGGCGGGGGATACGCAGTATTTT. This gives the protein CASSQSGAGDTQYF.

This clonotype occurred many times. CDR3 nucleotide sequence: TGTGCCAGCAGCCAAGAAATGGGAAAGGGTTCACCCCTCCACTTT. Its protein is CASSQEMGKGSPLHF. V is TRBV3-1 and J is TRBJ1-6; D call uncertain. The CDR3 runs to 15 residues. Germline V gives CDR1 LGHDT, CDR2 YNNKEL (reference sequence). The V gene lost 0 bases and the J gene lost 9 bases, with 12 bases spanning the gap.

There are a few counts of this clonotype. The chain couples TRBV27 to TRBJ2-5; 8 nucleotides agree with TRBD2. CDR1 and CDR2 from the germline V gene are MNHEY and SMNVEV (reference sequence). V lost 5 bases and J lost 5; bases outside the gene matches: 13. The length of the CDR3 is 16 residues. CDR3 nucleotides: TGTGCCAGCAGTCCCCGTGGTAGCGGGAAACCGGAGACCCAGTACTTC. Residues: CASSPRGSGKPETQYF.

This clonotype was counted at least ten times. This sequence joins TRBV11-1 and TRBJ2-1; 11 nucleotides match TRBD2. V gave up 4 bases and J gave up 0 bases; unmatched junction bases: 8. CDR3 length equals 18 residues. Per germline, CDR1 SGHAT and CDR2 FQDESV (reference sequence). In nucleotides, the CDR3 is TGTGCCAGCAGCTCTACTAGCGGGGGCCCGAGCTCCTACAATGAGCAGTTCTTC. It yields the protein CASSSTSGGPSSYNEQFF. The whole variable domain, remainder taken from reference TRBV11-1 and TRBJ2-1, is EAEVAQSPRYKITEKSQAVAFWCDPISGHATLYWYRQILGQGPELLVQFQDESVVDDSQLPKDRFSAERLKGVDSTLKIQPAELGDSAMYLCASSSTSGGPSSYNEQFFGPGTRLTVL.

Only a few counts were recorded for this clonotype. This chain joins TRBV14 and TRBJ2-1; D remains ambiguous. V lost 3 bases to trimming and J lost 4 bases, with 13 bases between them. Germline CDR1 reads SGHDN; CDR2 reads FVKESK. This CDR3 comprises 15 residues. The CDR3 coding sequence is TGTGCCAGCAGCCAGATGGGTTACGGTTACAATGAGCAGTTCTTC. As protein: CASSQMGYGYNEQFF.

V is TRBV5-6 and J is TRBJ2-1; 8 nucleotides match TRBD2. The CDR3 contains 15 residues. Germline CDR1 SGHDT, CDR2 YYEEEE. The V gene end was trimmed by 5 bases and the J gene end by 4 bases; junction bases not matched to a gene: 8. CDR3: CASRDSGAFYNEQFF. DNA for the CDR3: TGTGCCAGCAGAGATAGCGGGGCATTTTACAATGAGCAGTTCTTC.

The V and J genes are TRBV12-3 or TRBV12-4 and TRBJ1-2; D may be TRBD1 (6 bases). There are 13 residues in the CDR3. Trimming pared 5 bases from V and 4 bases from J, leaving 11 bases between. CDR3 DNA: TGTGCCAGCAGTCTCAGGGGATCCTATGGCTACACCTTC. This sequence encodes CASSLRGSYGYTF.

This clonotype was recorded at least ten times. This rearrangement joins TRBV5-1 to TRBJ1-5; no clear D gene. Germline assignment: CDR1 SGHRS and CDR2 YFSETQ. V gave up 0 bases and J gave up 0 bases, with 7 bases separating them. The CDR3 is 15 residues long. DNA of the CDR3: TGCGCCAGCAGCTTGGCGGGCAGTAGCAATCAGCCCCAGCATTTT. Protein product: CASSLAGSSNQPQHF.

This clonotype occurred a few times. CDR3 protein: CASSQGPLIDVTGELFF. The CDR3, as DNA: TGTGCCAGCAGCCAAGGCCCTTTAATCGATGTCACCGGGGAGCTGTTTTTT. V is TRBV14 and J is TRBJ2-2, with unresolved D. Deletions cut 1 base from V and 4 bases from J, with 16 bases between. CDR3 size: 17 residues. The germline V gene encodes CDR1 SGHDN and CDR2 FVKESK.

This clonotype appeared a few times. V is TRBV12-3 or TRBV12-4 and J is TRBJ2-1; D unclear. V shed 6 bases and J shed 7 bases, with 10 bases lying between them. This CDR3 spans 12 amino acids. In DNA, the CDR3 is TGTGCCAGCAGGGCCCCTCATAATGAGCAGTTCTTC. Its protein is CASRAPHNEQFF.

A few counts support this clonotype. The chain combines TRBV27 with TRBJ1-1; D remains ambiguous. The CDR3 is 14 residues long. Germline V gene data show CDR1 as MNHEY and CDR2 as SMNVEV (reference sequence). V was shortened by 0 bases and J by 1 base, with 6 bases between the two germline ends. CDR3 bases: TGTGCCAGCAGTTTATCGTCGGGGAACACTGAAGCTTTCTTT. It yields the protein CASSLSSGNTEAFF.

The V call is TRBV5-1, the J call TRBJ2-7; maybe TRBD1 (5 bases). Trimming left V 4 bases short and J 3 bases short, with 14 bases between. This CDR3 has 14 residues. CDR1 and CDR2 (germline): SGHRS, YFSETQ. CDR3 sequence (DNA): TGCGCCAGCAGCCGAGAGGCCAGGGACTACGAGCAGTACTTC. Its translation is CASSREARDYEQYF.

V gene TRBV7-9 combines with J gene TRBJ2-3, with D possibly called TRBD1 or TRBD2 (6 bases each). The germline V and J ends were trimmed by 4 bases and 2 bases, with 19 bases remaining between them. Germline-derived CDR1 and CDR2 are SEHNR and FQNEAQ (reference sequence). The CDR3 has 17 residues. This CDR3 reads CASSSSAGWGATDTQYF. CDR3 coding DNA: TGTGCCAGCAGCTCGTCCGCGGGGTGGGGGGCCACAGATACGCAGTATTTT.

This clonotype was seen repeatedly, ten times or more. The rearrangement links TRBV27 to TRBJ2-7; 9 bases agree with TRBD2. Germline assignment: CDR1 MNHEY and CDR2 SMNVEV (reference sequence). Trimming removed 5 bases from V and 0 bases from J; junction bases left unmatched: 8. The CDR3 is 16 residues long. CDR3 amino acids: CASSPIAGAGSYEQYF. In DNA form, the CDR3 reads TGTGCCAGCAGTCCCATAGCGGGAGCCGGCTCCTACGAGCAGTACTTC.

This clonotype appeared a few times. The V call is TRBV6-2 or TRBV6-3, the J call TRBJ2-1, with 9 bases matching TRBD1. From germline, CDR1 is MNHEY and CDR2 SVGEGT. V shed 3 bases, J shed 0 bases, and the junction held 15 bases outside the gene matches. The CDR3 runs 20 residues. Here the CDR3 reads CASSYYGQGPGPLSYNEQFF. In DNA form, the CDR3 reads TGTGCCAGCAGTTATTACGGACAGGGGCCCGGACCCCTCTCCTACAATGAGCAGTTCTTC.

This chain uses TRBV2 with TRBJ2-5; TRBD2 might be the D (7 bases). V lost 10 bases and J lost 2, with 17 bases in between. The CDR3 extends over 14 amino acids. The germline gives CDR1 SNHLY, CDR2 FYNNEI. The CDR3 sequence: CATNAGAWQETQYF. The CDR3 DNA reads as TGTGCCACCAACGCGGGGGCTTGGCAAGAGACCCAGTACTTC.

Here the CDR3 reads CATSDQGGASYNEQFF. The CDR3 DNA reads TGTGCCACCAGTGATCAGGGGGGCGCCTCCTACAATGAGCAGTTCTTC. The gene calls are TRBV24-1 and TRBJ2-1, with a tentative D call TRBD1 (7 bases). The V and J ends lost 3 bases and 0 bases respectively, with 11 bases between them. CDR1 is KGHDR and CDR2 is SFDVKD in the germline V gene. The CDR3 is 16 residues long.

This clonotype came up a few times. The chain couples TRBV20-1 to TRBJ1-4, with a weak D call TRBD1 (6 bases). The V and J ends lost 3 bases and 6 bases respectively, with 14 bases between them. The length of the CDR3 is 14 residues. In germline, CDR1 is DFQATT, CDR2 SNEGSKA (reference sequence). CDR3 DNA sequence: TGCAGTGCTAGCTCCCGACAGGCGTATGAAAAACTGTTTTTT. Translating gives CSASSRQAYEKLFF.

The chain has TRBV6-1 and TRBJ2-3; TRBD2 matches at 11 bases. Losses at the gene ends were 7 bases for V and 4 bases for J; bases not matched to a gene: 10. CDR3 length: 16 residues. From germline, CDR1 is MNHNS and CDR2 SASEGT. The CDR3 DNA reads TGTGCCAGCACTAAACTTACTAGCGGGGGTGCAGATACGCAGTATTTT. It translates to CASTKLTSGGADTQYF.

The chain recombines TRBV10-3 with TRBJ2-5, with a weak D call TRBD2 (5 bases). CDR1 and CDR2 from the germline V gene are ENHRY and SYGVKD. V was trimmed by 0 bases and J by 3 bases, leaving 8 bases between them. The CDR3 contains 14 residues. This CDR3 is CAISESGAEETQYF. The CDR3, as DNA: TGTGCCATCAGTGAGTCGGGAGCAGAAGAGACCCAGTACTTC.